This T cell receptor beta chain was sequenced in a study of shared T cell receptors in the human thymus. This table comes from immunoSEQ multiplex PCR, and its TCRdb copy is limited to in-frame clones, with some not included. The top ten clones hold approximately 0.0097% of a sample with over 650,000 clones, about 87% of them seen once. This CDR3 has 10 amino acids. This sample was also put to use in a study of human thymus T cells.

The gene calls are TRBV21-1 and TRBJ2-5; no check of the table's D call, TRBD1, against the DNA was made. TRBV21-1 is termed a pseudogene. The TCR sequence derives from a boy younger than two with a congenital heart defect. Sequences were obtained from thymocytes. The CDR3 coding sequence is TGTGCCAGCAGCGGGCACTTCCAGTACTTC. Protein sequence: CASSGHFQYF.